Each of the 10 T cell receptor beta chains below was sequenced from the same sample in a study of beta chain features in type 1 diabetes. Reverse transcribing all isolated RNA meant expressed TCRB transcripts were sequenced. Repertoires were generated with immunoSEQ multiplex PCR, while TCRdb's copy carries only in-frame clones and drops some. This table has fewer than 900,000 clones, 15% to 20% appearing once. Sequencing input: naive CD4+ T cells from blood. These receptors were collected from a woman aged 18-29 years in good health.

The sample holds a few counts of this clone. The rearrangement uses TRBV4-3 and TRBJ2-3; a weak D match, TRBD2 (5 bases). V was pared by 0 bases and J by 6 bases, with 7 bases between. CDR1 and CDR2 from the germline V gene are LGHNA and YSLEER. The CDR3 runs 13 residues. The CDR3 DNA follows: TGCGCCAGCAGCCAAGAGGACTTCGATACGCAGTATTTT. Translating gives CASSQEDFDTQYF.

The gene calls are TRBV9 and TRBJ2-1, with 9 bases that match TRBD2. In germline, CDR1 is SGDLS, CDR2 YYNGEE. With 2 bases clipped from V and 9 bases from J, the junction kept 12 bases outside the gene matches. This CDR3 is 16 amino acids long. CDR3 sequence reads: CASSVTVGGRAGEQFF. CDR3 sequence (DNA): TGTGCCAGCAGCGTGACCGTTGGCGGGAGGGCCGGTGAGCAGTTCTTC.

The chain carries TRBV28 and TRBJ2-1; TRBD2 matches 7 bases. The V gene end was trimmed by 0 bases and the J gene end by 5 bases; junction bases not matched to a gene: 4. The germline V gene encodes CDR1 MDHEN and CDR2 SYDVKM. The CDR3 has 15 amino acids. The CDR3 region is CASSLWASGNNEQFF. CDR3 in DNA: TGTGCCAGCAGTTTATGGGCTAGCGGCAACAATGAGCAGTTCTTC.

The gene calls are TRBV7-2 and TRBJ2-3; no reliable D call. V was pared by 3 bases and J by 8 bases, with 12 bases between. Germline V gives CDR1 SGHTA, CDR2 FQGNSA. This CDR3 spans 13 amino acids. The CDR3 spells CASSFDNHGTQYF. CDR3 nucleotide sequence: TGTGCCAGCAGCTTTGACAACCACGGTACGCAGTATTTT.

This chain links TRBV9 with TRBJ2-1; 9 nucleotides agree with TRBD1. The trim removed 3 bases at V and 1 base at J, leaving 2 bases unmatched. Looked up from germline, CDR1 is SGDLS and CDR2 is YYNGEE. The CDR3 has 15 amino acids. CDR3: CASSAQGASYNEQFF. CDR3 DNA: TGTGCCAGCAGCGCACAGGGGGCTTCCTACAATGAGCAGTTCTTC.

CDR3 amino acids: CASSLRQNNEQFF. The CDR3 DNA sequence: TGTGCCAGCAGCTTACGGCAAAACAATGAGCAGTTCTTC. This chain uses TRBV7-3 with TRBJ2-1; no reliable D call. V was pared by 2 bases and J by 5 bases, with 7 bases between. The V gene's germline CDR1 is SGHTA and CDR2 FQGTGA. This CDR3 spans 13 amino acids. Full variable domain (rest looked up from reference TRBV7-3 and TRBJ2-1): GAGVSQTPSNKVTEKGKYVELRCDPISGHTALYWYRQSLGQGPEFLIYFQGTGAADDSGLPNDRFFAVRPEGSVSTLKIQRTERGDSAVYLCASSLRQNNEQFFGPGTRLTVL.

The V gene is TRBV5-8, the J gene TRBJ2-4, with D maybe TRBD1 (6 bases). Per the germline V gene, CDR1 is SGHTS and CDR2 is YDEGEE. V lost 1 base and J lost 7, with 15 bases in between. This CDR3 region has 15 residues. DNA for the CDR3: TGTGCCAGCAGCTTGTTTGCGCTAAGGGGGAACATTCAGTACTTC. It translates to CASSLFALRGNIQYF.

As to this clone: A much bigger clone sits one base away, suggesting this may be a read error. This chain links TRBV9 with TRBJ1-3; D gene unclear. Germline CDR1 is SGDLS and CDR2 is YYNGEE. The CDR3 consists of 12 residues. Trimming left V 4 bases short and J 4 bases short, with 6 bases between. The CDR3 sequence is CASSPSGNTIYF. The CDR3, as DNA: TGTGCCAGCAGCCCCTCGGGAAACACCATATATTTT. The whole variable domain, filled in from reference TRBV9 and TRBJ1-3, reads DSGVTQTPKHLITATGQRVTLRCSPRSGDLSVYWYQQSLDQGLQFLIQYYNGEERAKGNILERFSAQQFPDLHSELNLSSLELGDSALYFCASSPSGNTIYFGEGSWLTVV.

The chain carries TRBV20-1 and TRBJ2-1; 9 positions agree with TRBD2. The germline gives CDR1 DFQATT, CDR2 SNEGSKA (reference sequence). The CDR3 has 11 residues. For the CDR3, the DNA is TGCAGGGTAGCGGGAGTTATTGAGCAGTTCTTC. This sequence encodes CRVAGVIEQFF.

This clone has more than one count but fewer than ten. The V gene is TRBV5-1, the J gene TRBJ1-2, with TRBD1 matching 9 bases. Germline V lookup: CDR1 SGHRS, CDR2 YFSETQ. V lost 4 bases to trimming and J lost 6 bases; unmatched junction nucleotides: 7. CDR3 length: 14 residues. CDR3: CASSQGQGFNGYTF. The CDR3 region has the DNA TGCGCCAGCAGCCAGGGACAGGGTTTTAATGGCTACACCTTC.